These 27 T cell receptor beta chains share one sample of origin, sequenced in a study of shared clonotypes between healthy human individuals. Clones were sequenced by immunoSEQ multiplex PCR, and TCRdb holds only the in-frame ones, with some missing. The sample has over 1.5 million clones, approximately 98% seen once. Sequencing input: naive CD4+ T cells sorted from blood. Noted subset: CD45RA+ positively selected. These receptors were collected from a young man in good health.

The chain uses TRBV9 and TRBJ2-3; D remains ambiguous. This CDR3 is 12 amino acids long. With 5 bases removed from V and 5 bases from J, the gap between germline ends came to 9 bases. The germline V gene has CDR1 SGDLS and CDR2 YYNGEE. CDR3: CASSQNRDTQYF. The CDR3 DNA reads TGTGCCAGCAGTCAAAATAGAGATACGCAGTATTTT.

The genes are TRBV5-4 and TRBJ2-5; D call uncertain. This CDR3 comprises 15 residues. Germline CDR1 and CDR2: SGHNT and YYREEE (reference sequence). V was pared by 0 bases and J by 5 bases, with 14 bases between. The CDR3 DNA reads TGTGCCAGCAGCTTGGACCCCTTACCTACGGAGACCCAGTACTTC. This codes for CASSLDPLPTETQYF. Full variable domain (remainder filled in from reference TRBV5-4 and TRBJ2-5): ETGVTQSPTHLIKTRGQQVTLRCSSQSGHNTVSWYQQALGQGPQFIFQYYREEENGRGNFPPRFSGLQFPNYSSELNVNALELDDSALYLCASSLDPLPTETQYFGPGTRLLVL.

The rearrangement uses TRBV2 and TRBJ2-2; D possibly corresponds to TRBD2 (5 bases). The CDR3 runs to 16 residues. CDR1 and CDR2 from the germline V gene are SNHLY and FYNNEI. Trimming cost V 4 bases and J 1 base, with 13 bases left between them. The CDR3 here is CASSVSTTRNTGELFF. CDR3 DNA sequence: TGTGCCAGCAGTGTCTCGACTACTAGGAACACCGGGGAGCTGTTTTTT.

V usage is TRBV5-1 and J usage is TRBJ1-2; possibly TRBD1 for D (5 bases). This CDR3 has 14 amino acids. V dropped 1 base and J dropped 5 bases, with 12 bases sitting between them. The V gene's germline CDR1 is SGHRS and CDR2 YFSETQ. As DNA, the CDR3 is TGCGCCAGCAGCTTGTTAGGCGGGGGGTATGGCTACACCTTC. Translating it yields CASSLLGGGYGYTF. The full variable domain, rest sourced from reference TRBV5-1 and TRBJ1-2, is KAGVTQTPRYLIKTRGQQVTLSCSPISGHRSVSWYQQTPGQGLQFLFEYFSETQRNKGNFPGRFSGRQFSNSRSEMNVSTLELGDSALYLCASSLLGGGYGYTFGSGTRLTVV.

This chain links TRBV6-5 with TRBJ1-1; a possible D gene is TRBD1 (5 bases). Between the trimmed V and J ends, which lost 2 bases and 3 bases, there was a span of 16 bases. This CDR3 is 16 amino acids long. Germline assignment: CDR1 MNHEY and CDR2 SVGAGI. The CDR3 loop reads CASSYVRGLLDTEAFF. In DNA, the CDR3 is TGTGCCAGCAGTTACGTGAGGGGCCTCCTGGACACTGAAGCTTTCTTT.

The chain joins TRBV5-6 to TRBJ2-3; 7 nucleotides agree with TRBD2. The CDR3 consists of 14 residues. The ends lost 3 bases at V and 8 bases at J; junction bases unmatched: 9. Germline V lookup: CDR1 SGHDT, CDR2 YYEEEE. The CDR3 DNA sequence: TGTGCCAGCAGCTCAGGACTAGGGGCAGTTACGCAGTATTTT. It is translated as CASSSGLGAVTQYF.

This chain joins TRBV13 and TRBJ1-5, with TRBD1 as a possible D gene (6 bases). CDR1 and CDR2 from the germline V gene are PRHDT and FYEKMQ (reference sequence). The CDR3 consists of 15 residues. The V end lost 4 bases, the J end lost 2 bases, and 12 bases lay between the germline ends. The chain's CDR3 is CASSSQQGGNQPQHF. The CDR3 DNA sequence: TGTGCCAGCAGCTCCCAACAGGGTGGCAATCAGCCCCAGCATTTT.

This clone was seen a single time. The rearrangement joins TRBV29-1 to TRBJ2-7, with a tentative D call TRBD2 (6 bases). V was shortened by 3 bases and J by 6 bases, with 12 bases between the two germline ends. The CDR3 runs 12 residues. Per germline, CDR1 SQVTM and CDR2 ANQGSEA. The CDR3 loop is CSVERTGGEQYF. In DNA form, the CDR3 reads TGCAGCGTTGAGCGGACCGGGGGCGAGCAGTACTTC.

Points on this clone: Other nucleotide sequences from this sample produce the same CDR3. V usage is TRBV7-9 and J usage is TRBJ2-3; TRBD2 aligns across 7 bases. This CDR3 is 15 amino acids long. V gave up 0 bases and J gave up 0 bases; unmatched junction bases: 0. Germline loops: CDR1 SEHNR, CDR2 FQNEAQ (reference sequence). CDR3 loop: CASSLASGSTDTQYF. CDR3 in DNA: TGTGCCAGCAGCTTAGCTAGCGGGAGCACAGATACGCAGTATTTT.

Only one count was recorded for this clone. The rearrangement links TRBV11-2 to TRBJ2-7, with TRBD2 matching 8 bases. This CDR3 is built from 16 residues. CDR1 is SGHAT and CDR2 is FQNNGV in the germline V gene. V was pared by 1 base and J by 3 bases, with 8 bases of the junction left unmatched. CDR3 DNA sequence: TGTGCCAGCAGCTTAGGCCAAGCGGGAGACATCTACGAGCAGTACTTC. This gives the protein CASSLGQAGDIYEQYF.

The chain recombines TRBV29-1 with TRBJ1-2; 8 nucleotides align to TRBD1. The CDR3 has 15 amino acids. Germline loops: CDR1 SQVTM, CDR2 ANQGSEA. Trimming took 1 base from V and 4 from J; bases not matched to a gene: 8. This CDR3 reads CSVEGSSDRGYGYTF. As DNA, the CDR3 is TGCAGCGTTGAAGGTTCGTCCGACAGGGGCTATGGCTACACCTTC.

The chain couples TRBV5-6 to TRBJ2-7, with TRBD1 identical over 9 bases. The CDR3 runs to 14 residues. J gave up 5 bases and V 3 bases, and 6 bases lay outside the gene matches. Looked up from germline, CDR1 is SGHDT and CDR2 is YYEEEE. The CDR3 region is CASSSGTGRNEQYF. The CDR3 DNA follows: TGTGCCAGCAGCTCCGGGACAGGGAGGAACGAGCAGTACTTC.

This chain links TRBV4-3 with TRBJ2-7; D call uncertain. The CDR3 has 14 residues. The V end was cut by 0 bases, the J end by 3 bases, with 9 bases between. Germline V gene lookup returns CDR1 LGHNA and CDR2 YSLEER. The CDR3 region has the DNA TGCGCCAGCAGCCAAGATTTGAAGAACTACGAGCAGTACTTC. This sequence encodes CASSQDLKNYEQYF.

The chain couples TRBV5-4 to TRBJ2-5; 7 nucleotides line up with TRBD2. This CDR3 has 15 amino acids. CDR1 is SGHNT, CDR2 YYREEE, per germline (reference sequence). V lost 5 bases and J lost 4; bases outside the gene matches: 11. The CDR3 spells CASRRSAGLGETQYF. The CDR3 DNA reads TGTGCCAGCAGGAGGTCAGCGGGACTGGGAGAGACCCAGTACTTC.

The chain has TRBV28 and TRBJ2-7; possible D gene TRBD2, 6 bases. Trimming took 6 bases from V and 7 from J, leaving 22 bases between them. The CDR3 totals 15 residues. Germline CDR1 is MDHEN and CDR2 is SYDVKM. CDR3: CASSFSGFVLGEQYF. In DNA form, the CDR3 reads TGTGCCAGCAGCTTTAGCGGATTCGTTCTGGGGGAGCAGTACTTC.

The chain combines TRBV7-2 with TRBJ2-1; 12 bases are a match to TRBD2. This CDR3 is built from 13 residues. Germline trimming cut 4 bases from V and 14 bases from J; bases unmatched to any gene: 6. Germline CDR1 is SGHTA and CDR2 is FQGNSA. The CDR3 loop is CASSSRLAGDEFF. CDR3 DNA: TGTGCCAGCAGCTCACGACTAGCGGGAGATGAGTTCTTC. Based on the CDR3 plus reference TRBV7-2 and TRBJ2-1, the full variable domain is GAGVSQSPSNKVTEKGKDVELRCDPISGHTALYWYRQSLGQGLEFLIYFQGNSAPDKSGLPSDRFSAERTGGSVSTLTIQRTQQEDSAVYLCASSSRLAGDEFFGPGTRLTVL.

The CDR3 sequence is CASSVGLAFNEQFF. The CDR3 nucleotides are TGTGCCAGCAGCGTAGGACTAGCGTTCAATGAGCAGTTCTTC. This sequence joins TRBV9 and TRBJ2-1, with 8 bases that match TRBD2. Trimming took 0 bases from V and 6 from J; bases not matched to a gene: 2. The CDR3 runs 14 residues. The germline V gene encodes CDR1 SGDLS and CDR2 YYNGEE.

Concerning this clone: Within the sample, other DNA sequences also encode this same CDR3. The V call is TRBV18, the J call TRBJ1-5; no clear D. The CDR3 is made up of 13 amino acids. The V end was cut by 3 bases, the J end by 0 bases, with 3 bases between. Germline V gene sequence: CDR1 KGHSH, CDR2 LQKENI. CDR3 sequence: CASSPRSNQPQHF. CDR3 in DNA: TGTGCCAGCTCACCCCGTAGCAATCAGCCCCAGCATTTT. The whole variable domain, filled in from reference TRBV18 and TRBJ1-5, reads NAGVMQNPRHLVRRRGQEARLRCSPMKGHSHVYWYRQLPEEGLKFMVYLQKENIIDESGMPKERFSAEFPKEGPSILRIQQVVRGDSAAYFCASSPRSNQPQHFGDGTRLSIL.

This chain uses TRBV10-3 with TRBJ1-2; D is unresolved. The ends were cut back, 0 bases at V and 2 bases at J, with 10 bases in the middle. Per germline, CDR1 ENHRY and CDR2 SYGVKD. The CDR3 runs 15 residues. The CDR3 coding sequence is TGTGCCATCAGTGAGTCTTTACAGATAAACTATGGCTACACCTTC. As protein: CAISESLQINYGYTF.

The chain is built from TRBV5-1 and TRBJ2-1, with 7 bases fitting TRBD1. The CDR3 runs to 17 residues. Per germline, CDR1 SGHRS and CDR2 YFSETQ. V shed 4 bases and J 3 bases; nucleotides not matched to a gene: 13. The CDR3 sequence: CASSAFGTARDYNEQFF. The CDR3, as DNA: TGCGCCAGCAGCGCCTTTGGGACAGCCAGGGACTACAATGAGCAGTTCTTC.

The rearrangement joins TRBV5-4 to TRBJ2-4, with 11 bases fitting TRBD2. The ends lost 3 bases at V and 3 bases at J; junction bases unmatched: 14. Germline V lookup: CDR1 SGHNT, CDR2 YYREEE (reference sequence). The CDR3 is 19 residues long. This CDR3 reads CASSSGLAGTLRGKNIQYF. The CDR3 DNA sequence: TGTGCCAGCAGCTCCGGACTAGCGGGTACTCTAAGGGGCAAAAACATTCAGTACTTC.

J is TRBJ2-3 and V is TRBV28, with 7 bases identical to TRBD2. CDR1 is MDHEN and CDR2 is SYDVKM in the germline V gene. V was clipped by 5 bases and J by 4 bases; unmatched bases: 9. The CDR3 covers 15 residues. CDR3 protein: CASSLWEGGADTQYF. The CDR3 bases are TGTGCCAGCAGTCTCTGGGAGGGCGGGGCAGATACGCAGTATTTT.

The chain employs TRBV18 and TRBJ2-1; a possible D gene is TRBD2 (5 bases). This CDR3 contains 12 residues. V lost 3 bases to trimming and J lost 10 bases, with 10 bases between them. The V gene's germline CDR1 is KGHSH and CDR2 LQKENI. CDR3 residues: CASSPTKGEQFF. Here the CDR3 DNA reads TGTGCCAGCTCACCGACTAAAGGGGAGCAGTTCTTC.

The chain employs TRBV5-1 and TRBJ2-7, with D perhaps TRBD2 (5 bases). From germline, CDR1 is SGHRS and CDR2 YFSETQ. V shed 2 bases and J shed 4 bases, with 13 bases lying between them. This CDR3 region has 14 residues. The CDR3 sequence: CASSFGAEHYEQYF. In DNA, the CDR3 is TGCGCCAGCAGCTTTGGAGCGGAGCATTACGAGCAGTACTTC.

CDR3 protein: CASSLQSGQNTGELFF. CDR3 bases: TGTGCCAGCAGCTTACAGTCGGGCCAGAACACCGGGGAGCTGTTTTTT. The chain links TRBV7-2 to TRBJ2-2; D remains unclear. The germline V gene encodes CDR1 SGHTA and CDR2 FQGNSA. The CDR3 is 16 amino acids. The V and J ends lost 2 bases and 1 base respectively, with 11 bases between them.

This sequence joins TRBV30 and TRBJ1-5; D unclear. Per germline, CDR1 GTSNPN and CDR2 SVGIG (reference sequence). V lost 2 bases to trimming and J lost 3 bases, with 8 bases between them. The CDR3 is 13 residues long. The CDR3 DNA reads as TGTGCCTGGAGTCGAGGGCTCAATCAGCCCCAGCATTTT. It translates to CAWSRGLNQPQHF.

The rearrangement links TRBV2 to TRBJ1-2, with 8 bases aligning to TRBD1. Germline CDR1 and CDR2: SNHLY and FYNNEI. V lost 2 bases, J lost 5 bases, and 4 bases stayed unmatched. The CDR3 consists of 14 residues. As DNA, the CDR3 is TGTGCCAGCAGTGAAAGGGGACAGGTATATGGCTACACCTTC. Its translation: CASSERGQVYGYTF.